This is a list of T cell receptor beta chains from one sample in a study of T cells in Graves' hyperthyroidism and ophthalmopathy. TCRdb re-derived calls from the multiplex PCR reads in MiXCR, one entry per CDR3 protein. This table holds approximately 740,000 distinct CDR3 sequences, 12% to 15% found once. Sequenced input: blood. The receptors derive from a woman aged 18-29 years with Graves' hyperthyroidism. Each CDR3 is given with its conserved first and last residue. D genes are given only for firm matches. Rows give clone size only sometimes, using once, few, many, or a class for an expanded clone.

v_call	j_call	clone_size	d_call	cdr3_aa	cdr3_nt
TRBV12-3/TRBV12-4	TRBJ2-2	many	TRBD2	CASSLSSGRASGTGELFF	TGTGCCAGCAGTTTGTCTAGCGGGAGGGCCTCGGGAACCGGGGAGCTGTTTTTT
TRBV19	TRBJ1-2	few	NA	CASRSTGRPFYGYTF	TGTGCCAGTAGGTCGACGGGACGGCCGTTCTATGGCTACACCTTC
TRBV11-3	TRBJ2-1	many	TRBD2	CASSFGLADPNYNEQFF	TGTGCCAGCAGCTTCGGACTAGCGGACCCGAACTACAATGAGCAGTTCTTC
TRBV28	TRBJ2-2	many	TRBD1	CASSPGGANTGELFF	TGTGCCAGCAGTCCAGGGGGCGCAAACACCGGGGAGCTGTTTTTT
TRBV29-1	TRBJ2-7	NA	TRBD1	CSVEPGGSYEQYF	TGCAGCGTTGAGCCAGGGGGCTCCTACGAGCAGTACTTC
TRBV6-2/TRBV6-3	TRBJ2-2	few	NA	CASRKLTGELFF	TGTGCCAGCAGGAAATTGACGGGGGAGCTGTTTTTT
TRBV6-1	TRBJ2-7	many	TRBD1	CASSDTGGPYEQYF	TGTGCCAGCAGCGATACAGGGGGACCCTACGAGCAGTACTTC
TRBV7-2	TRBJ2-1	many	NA	CASSLNSGYNEQFF	TGTGCCAGCAGCTTGAATAGCGGATACAATGAGCAGTTCTTC
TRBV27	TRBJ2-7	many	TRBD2	CASSWTSGSHEQYF	TGTGCCAGCAGTTGGACTAGCGGGAGCCACGAGCAGTACTTC
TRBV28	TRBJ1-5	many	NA	CASSRGSNNQPQHF	TGTGCCAGCAGTCGCGGGTCAAACAATCAGCCCCAGCATTTT
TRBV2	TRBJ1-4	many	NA	CASSETDKLQKLFF	TGTGCCAGCAGTGAAACGGACAAACTACAAAAACTGTTTTTT
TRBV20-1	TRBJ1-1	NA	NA	CSASSPANTEAFF	TGCAGTGCTAGTTCCCCAGCGAACACTGAAGCTTTCTTT
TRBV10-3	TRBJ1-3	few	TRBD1	CAISEPGQASSGNTIYF	TGTGCCATCAGTGAGCCGGGACAGGCCTCCTCTGGAAACACCATATATTTT
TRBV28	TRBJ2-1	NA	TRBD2	CASGFGSGRMGYEQFF	TGTGCTTCGGGGTTCGGTAGCGGGAGGATGGGTTACGAGCAGTTCTTC
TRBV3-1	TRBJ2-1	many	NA	CASSPPISGGEQFF	TGTGCCAGCAGCCCCCCTATCAGCGGTGGTGAGCAGTTCTTC
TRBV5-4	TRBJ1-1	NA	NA	CASSLEAAIMNTEAFF	TGTGCCAGCAGCTTGGAGGCAGCTATTATGAACACTGAAGCTTTCTTT
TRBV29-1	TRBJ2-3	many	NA	CSVEGWQSSTDTQYF	TGCAGCGTTGAAGGCTGGCAGTCTAGCACAGATACGCAGTATTTT
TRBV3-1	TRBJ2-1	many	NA	CASSQDLVSFNEQFF	TGTGCCAGCAGCCAAGATCTAGTCAGTTTCAATGAGCAGTTCTTC
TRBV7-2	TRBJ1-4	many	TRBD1	CASSSGQAGGEKLFF	TGTGCCAGCAGCTCCGGACAGGCGGGCGGTGAAAAACTGTTTTTT
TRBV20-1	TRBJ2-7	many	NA	CSARDPRGFHEQYF	TGCAGTGCTAGAGATCCGCGGGGCTTCCACGAGCAGTACTTC